Following are 5 T cell receptor beta chains from one sample sequenced in a study of PD-L1 blockade in urothelial cancer. Time point of the sample: pretreatment peripheral blood. Repertoires were generated with immunoSEQ multiplex PCR, while TCRdb's copy carries only in-frame clones and drops some. This sample has fewer than 40,000 clones; 91% occur once, and the top ten carry about 11%. The material sequenced was PBMCs, taken around atezolizumab (anti-PD-L1) treatment. These TCRs come from an older woman with urothelial cancer.

This sequence joins TRBV7-2 and TRBJ2-6, with D possibly matching TRBD2 (6 bases). The ends were cut back, 1 base at V and 0 bases at J, with 16 bases in the middle. The CDR3 loop spans 19 amino acids. Per the germline V gene, CDR1 is SGHTA and CDR2 is FQGNSA. The CDR3 region is CASSLVSGQGLSGANVLTF. CDR3 DNA: TGTGCCAGCAGCTTAGTTTCCGGCCAGGGACTCTCTGGGGCCAACGTCCTGACTTTC.

In its sample, this clone was seen once. The chain couples TRBV7-9 to TRBJ2-7, with D perhaps TRBD1 (5 bases). The V end was cut by 4 bases, the J end by 2 bases, with 12 bases between. In germline, CDR1 is SEHNR, CDR2 FQNEAQ (reference sequence). The CDR3 length is 14 residues. This CDR3 is CASSSTSTAYEQYF. CDR3 nucleotide sequence: TGTGCCAGCAGCTCCACGTCGACAGCCTACGAGCAGTACTTC.

J is TRBJ2-1 and V is TRBV27, with 14 bases lining up with TRBD2. The CDR3 loop spans 15 amino acids. CDR1 is MNHEY, CDR2 SMNVEV, per germline (reference sequence). The trim removed 6 bases at V and 8 bases at J, leaving 6 bases unmatched. The CDR3 sequence is CASSPGLAGVYEQFF. The CDR3 DNA sequence: TGTGCCAGCAGCCCGGGACTAGCGGGAGTGTATGAGCAGTTCTTC.

This sequence joins TRBV9 and TRBJ2-5; D is possibly TRBD1 (5 bases). The CDR3 consists of 15 residues. The germline V gene encodes CDR1 SGDLS and CDR2 YYNGEE. The V end was cut by 0 bases, the J end by 2 bases, with 11 bases between. CDR3 nucleotides: TGTGCCAGCAGCGTAGGTTTGACAGCTCAAGAGACCCAGTACTTC. Translating it yields CASSVGLTAQETQYF. Using reference TRBV9 and TRBJ2-5 for the parts outside the CDR3, the full variable domain is DSGVTQTPKHLITATGQRVTLRCSPRSGDLSVYWYQQSLDQGLQFLIQYYNGEERAKGNILERFSAQQFPDLHSELNLSSLELGDSALYFCASSVGLTAQETQYFGPGTRLLVL.

This chain joins TRBV15 and TRBJ1-5, with TRBD1 matching 9 bases. CDR3 size: 15 residues. CDR1 and CDR2 (germline): LNHNV, YYDKDF (reference sequence). Germline trimming cut 9 bases from V and 2 bases from J; bases unmatched to any gene: 8. The CDR3 DNA is TGTGCCACTGGACAGGGGCGCACGGGCAATCAGCCCCAGCATTTT. Protein: CATGQGRTGNQPQHF.